Here is one T cell receptor (beta chain) with its context. The CDR3 covers 16 residues. V lost 4 bases and J lost 8; bases outside the gene matches: 11. Per the germline V gene, CDR1 is LGHDT and CDR2 is YNNKEL (reference sequence). The data were obtained in a study of blood T cell repertoires in COVID-19. At the level of the study: Donors in the United States, Italy and Spain gave samples during acute or convalescent COVID-19. The cDNA or gDNA used as material had been derived from T cells, B-cell-depleted T cells, or PBMCs.

Authors' processing steps: Amplification of reference gene primers was used by the study to estimate nucleated cell counts. Measured with immunoSEQ multiplex PCR; TCRdb has only the in-frame clones, and not every one. V, J and clone size are those of that table, while D and trimming were read from the DNA. The sample lists under 200,000 clones, 83% occurring once. Sequencing input: peripheral blood. The rearrangement links TRBV3-1 (or the pseudogene TRBV3-2) to TRBJ1-4, with 9 bases lining up with TRBD1. The TCR was taken from an elderly woman with acute or convalescent COVID-19. CDR3: CASSLRDGTGIEKLFF. The CDR3 DNA is TGTGCCAGCAGCCTAAGGGACGGGACAGGGATCGAAAAACTGTTTTTT.